Listed below are T cell receptor beta chains from one sample, sequenced in a study of identical twins. A single record per CDR3 protein comes from TCRdb applying MiXCR to the 5' RACE reads. The table lists under 1 million distinct CDR3 sequences, 9% to 15% of them singletons, with around 1.5% in the top ten. The same data also contributed to another study, on yellow fever vaccine responses in identical twins.

Sequences were obtained from PBMCs. Receptors were obtained from a woman between 18 and 29 years old in good health. Both conserved end residues are part of each CDR3. Fields, in order: V gene, clone size, J gene, D gene, CDR3 protein, CDR3 DNA. D genes are given only for firm matches. Clone size is not always given. Where it is, it says once, few, many or a class for expanded clones.

V: TRBV24-1; size: .; J: TRBJ1-2; D: .; CDR3: CATSDSAGREGYTF; DNA: TGTGCCACCAGTGATTCAGCCGGGCGGGAGGGCTACACCTTC
V: TRBV7-9; size: .; J: TRBJ2-1; D: TRBD2; CDR3: CASSFRREGGRGEQFF; DNA: TGTGCCAGCAGCTTCAGACGGGAGGGAGGTCGGGGTGAGCAGTTCTTC
V: TRBV3-1; size: many; J: TRBJ2-1; D: .; CDR3: CASSHLSVSYNEQFF; DNA: TGTGCCAGCAGCCACTTGAGCGTATCCTACAATGAGCAGTTCTTC
V: TRBV15; size: few; J: TRBJ2-7; D: TRBD2; CDR3: CATRAGETYEQYF; DNA: TGTGCCACCCGCGCGGGAGAGACCTACGAGCAGTACTTC
V: TRBV20-1; size: many; J: TRBJ2-7; D: .; CDR3: CSASDREGYEQYF; DNA: TGCAGTGCTAGCGACAGGGAGGGATACGAGCAGTACTTC
V: TRBV6-1; size: .; J: TRBJ2-1; D: .; CDR3: CASSTGYHEQFF; DNA: TGTGCCAGCAGTACCGGTTATCATGAGCAGTTCTTC
V: TRBV24-1; size: .; J: TRBJ2-2; D: TRBD2; CDR3: CATSDFPGGSNTGELFF; DNA: TGTGCCACCAGTGATTTCCCGGGAGGGTCGAACACCGGGGAGCTGTTTTTT
V: TRBV5-6; size: .; J: TRBJ1-2; D: .; CDR3: CASSMETGYYGYTF; DNA: TGTGCCAGCAGCATGGAAACAGGATACTATGGCTACACCTTC
V: TRBV27; size: .; J: TRBJ2-2; D: .; CDR3: CASTGVVTGELFF; DNA: TGTGCCAGCACAGGGGTTGTCACCGGGGAGCTGTTTTTT
V: TRBV29-1; size: .; J: TRBJ2-5; D: .; CDR3: CSVQVPFVETQYF; DNA: TGCAGCGTGCAGGTTCCCTTCGTGGAGACCCAGTACTTC
V: TRBV27; size: few; J: TRBJ2-5; D: .; CDR3: CASSQWEQETQYF; DNA: TGTGCCAGCAGTCAATGGGAACAAGAGACCCAGTACTTC
V: TRBV27; size: .; J: TRBJ1-2; D: .; CDR3: CASSLEGAGGYTF; DNA: TGTGCCAGCAGTTTAGAAGGGGCGGGAGGCTACACCTTC
V: TRBV12-3/TRBV12-4; size: many; J: TRBJ2-1; D: TRBD2; CDR3: CASIPSGGYNEQFF; DNA: TGTGCCAGCATCCCTAGCGGGGGTTACAATGAGCAGTTCTTC
V: TRBV5-1; size: many; J: TRBJ2-3; D: TRBD1; CDR3: CASSLDPTGGSTDTQYF; DNA: TGCGCCAGCAGCTTGGACCCGACAGGGGGTAGCACAGATACGCAGTATTTT
V: TRBV5-1; size: .; J: TRBJ2-3; D: .; CDR3: CASSLWLLFDTQYF; DNA: TGCGCCAGCAGCTTGTGGCTATTATTTGATACGCAGTATTTT
V: TRBV4-1; size: few; J: TRBJ1-1; D: .; CDR3: CASSQEGDANTEAFF; DNA: TGCGCCAGCAGCCAAGAGGGGGACGCGAACACTGAAGCTTTCTTT
V: TRBV24-1; size: .; J: TRBJ2-2; D: TRBD2; CDR3: CATSAASGGVTGELFF; DNA: TGTGCCACCAGTGCGGCTAGCGGGGGAGTCACCGGGGAGCTGTTTTTT
V: TRBV28; size: .; J: TRBJ2-7; D: .; CDR3: CASSLRENEQYF; DNA: TGTGCCAGCAGTTTAAGAGAAAACGAGCAGTACTTC
V: TRBV7-9; size: few; J: TRBJ2-7; D: .; CDR3: CASSLRGTTYEQYF; DNA: TGTGCCAGCAGCTTACGGGGTACCACCTACGAGCAGTACTTC
V: TRBV29-1; size: .; J: TRBJ1-2; D: .; CDR3: CSVGTASNYGYTF; DNA: TGCAGCGTTGGTACCGCATCTAACTATGGCTACACCTTC
V: TRBV29-1; size: .; J: TRBJ1-5; D: TRBD1; CDR3: CSVGTGGNQPQHF; DNA: TGCAGCGTAGGGACAGGGGGCAATCAGCCCCAGCATTTT
V: TRBV4-1; size: .; J: TRBJ2-1; D: TRBD2; CDR3: CASSPNGLADHNEQFF; DNA: TGCGCCAGCAGCCCCAACGGACTAGCGGATCACAATGAGCAGTTCTTC
V: TRBV5-1; size: many; J: TRBJ1-4; D: .; CDR3: CASSQEPVGENEKLFF; DNA: TGCGCCAGCAGTCAAGAACCAGTGGGAGAAAATGAAAAACTGTTTTTT
V: TRBV4-1; size: .; J: TRBJ2-2; D: TRBD1; CDR3: CASSQRRTGVTGELFF; DNA: TGCGCCAGCAGCCAAAGGAGGACAGGGGTGACCGGGGAGCTGTTTTTT
V: TRBV20-1; size: few; J: TRBJ2-1; D: TRBD2; CDR3: CSARYSGTSGSSYNEQFF; DNA: TGCAGTGCTAGATACTCCGGGACTAGCGGGAGCTCCTACAATGAGCAGTTCTTC
V: TRBV5-1; size: few; J: TRBJ2-1; D: .; CDR3: CASSPTSQAAGGNEQFF; DNA: TGCGCCAGCAGTCCAACCTCCCAGGCCGCCGGGGGAAATGAGCAGTTCTTC
V: TRBV2; size: .; J: TRBJ1-5; D: .; CDR3: CASNRDSNQPQDF; DNA: TGTGCCAGCAATAGGGATAGCAATCAGCCCCAGGATTTT